Below, one T cell receptor (beta chain) is given with its context. This sample is part of a study of control samples from healthy donors and cancer patients. Sequencing used immunoSEQ multiplex PCR; TCRdb keeps in-frame clones, though not all of them. The sample includes just over 90,000 clones, roughly 86% of them seen just once. This TCR was sampled from a woman aged 50 to 65 in good health. Sequencing was carried out using blood.

CDR3 residues: CASSVDGKGYGYTF. For the CDR3, the DNA is TGTGCCAGCAGCGTAGATGGCAAGGGGTATGGCTACACCTTC. V and J are TRBV9 and TRBJ1-2, with D possibly being TRBD1 (5 bases). Germline loops: CDR1 SGDLS, CDR2 YYNGEE. The V end lost 0 bases, the J end lost 5 bases, and 11 bases lay between the germline ends. This CDR3 comprises 14 residues. Filled out from reference TRBV9 and TRBJ1-2, the complete variable domain reads DSGVTQTPKHLITATGQRVTLRCSPRSGDLSVYWYQQSLDQGLQFLIQYYNGEERAKGNILERFSAQQFPDLHSELNLSSLELGDSALYFCASSVDGKGYGYTFGSGTRLTVV.